The present entry profiles one T cell receptor beta chain with its context. The data were taken from a study of T cells in tumors after PD-1 blockade. Some clones are missing from TCRdb's copy, which holds only in-frame ones; the method was immunoSEQ multiplex PCR. The table includes tens of thousands of clones, around 72% detected once. Tumor or blood genomic DNA was sequenced, with inputs of about 616 ng to 6,004 ng. With 0 bases clipped from V and 7 bases from J, the junction kept 8 bases outside the gene matches. This CDR3 has 16 amino acids. Germline V CDR1 and CDR2: SGDLS, YYNGEE. The V gene is TRBV9, the J gene TRBJ2-2; 8 positions agree with TRBD2. This TCR came from a human donor with basal cell carcinoma. The material sequenced was PBMCs, taken after anti-PD-1 treatment. This CDR3 is CASSVGGTRGGGELFF. The CDR3 DNA reads TGTGCCAGCAGCGTAGGCGGGACTAGAGGTGGCGGGGAGCTGTTTTTT.